This T cell receptor (beta chain) was observed in a study of blood T cell repertoires in COVID-19. TCRdb's table, derived via immunoSEQ multiplex PCR, lists solely in-frame clones and lacks some. The sample includes roughly 100,000 clones, 80% to 90% seen only once; the top ten take around 3.7%. Germline values: CDR1 SGDLS, CDR2 YYNGEE. V was pared by 0 bases and J by 11 bases, with 26 bases between. The CDR3 loop spans 17 amino acids. The receptor was isolated from a woman aged 55-70 years with acute or convalescent COVID-19. J is TRBJ1-1 and V is TRBV9, with D perhaps matching TRBD1 (6 bases). The sequenced sample was peripheral blood. The CDR3 spells CASSVDPAGGASVGAFF. CDR3 nucleotide sequence: TGTGCCAGCAGCGTAGACCCTGCGGGGGGCGCAAGTGTAGGGGCTTTCTTT.